A selection of T cell receptor beta chains follows, all from one sample in a study of control samples from healthy donors and cancer patients. Measured with immunoSEQ multiplex PCR; TCRdb has only the in-frame clones, and not every one. The sample has 40,000 to 50,000 clones; 60% to 80% are singletons. The specimen was formalin-fixed, paraffin-embedded tissue. The receptors originated from a male donor with melanoma. The conserved cysteine and the conserved F or W are not part of the CDR3 here. For some rows the clone size is stated as once, few or many, or as a class when expanded; others skip it.

v_call | cdr3_length | clone_size | cdr3_aa
TRBV2 | 18 | once | ASMGGVSSDTRRTTDTQY
TRBV3-1/TRBV3-2 | 12 | - | ASSIQGAGSGYT
TRBV11-3 | 13 | - | ASSTGDRSGNTIY
TRBV28 | 13 | medium-sized | ASARPGAGTGELF
TRBV6-5 | 11 | - | ASSRDINQPQH
TRBV18 | 11 | few | ASSGDSYTEAF
TRBV7-9 | 11 | - | ASSSRDGRPQH
TRBV14 | 13 | - | ASSQGKELEETQY
TRBV28 | 10 | - | ASRLADYEQY
TRBV4-2 | 17 | - | ASSPYGERGQGAKNIQY
TRBV21-1 | 12 | - | ARGREGPSYEQY
TRBV2 | 12 | few | ASSELDKYYGYT
TRBV5-6 | 13 | many | ASSIDRETENIQY
TRBV3-1/TRBV3-2 | 12 | once | ASSHIGSGNTIY
TRBV28 | 14 | - | ASSIYRDRAGNTIY
TRBV18 | 15 | - | ASSPAREPGSRNEQF
TRBV29-1 | 12 | - | SVEERGTYNEQF
TRBV7-2 | 10 | - | ASSLAWGEAF
TRBV10-1 | 13 | - | ASKPASHSYNEQF
TRBV6-5 | 9 | few | ASMVRYEQY
TRBV19 | 11 | few | ASSIGTREPQH
TRBV6-5 | 11 | - | ASKTSWVETQY
TRBV12-3/TRBV12-4 | 11 | - | ASCWGGTYEQY
TRBV5-4 | 12 | - | ASSLGPGDQPQH
TRBV5-6 | 12 | - | ASSLASGQGPQH
TRBV11-3 | 10 | - | ASSSNTGELF
TRBV6-5 | 12 | few | ASSYAGDNQPQH
TRBV7-9 | 13 | - | ASSLGAGTNEKLF
TRBV6-1 | 14 | - | ASSGRELRDQETQY
TRBV28 | 12 | - | ASSHRGLGDTQY
TRBV6-1 | 13 | - | ASSEGQGWNTEAF
TRBV14 | 11 | - | ASSQDQTYGYT
TRBV5-4 | 12 | - | ASSKDQNGETQY
TRBV6-5 | 11 | - | ASRQGGDSPLH
TRBV21-1 | 12 | - | ASSTSWVGNTQY
TRBV9 | 13 | - | ASSVLGDGTDTQY
TRBV3-1/TRBV3-2 | 13 | - | ASSLLNGPVETQY
TRBV4-1 | 13 | - | ASSQDRTGKETQY
TRBV7-3 | 11 | - | ASSPEGLAEAF
TRBV28 | 12 | - | ASSLYPGGDTQY
TRBV19 | 11 | - | ASRGQGDTEAF
TRBV7-9 | 12 | many | ASSLRTGDSPLH
TRBV4-1 | 14 | - | ASSQDPGLAGGEQY
TRBV18 | 11 | - | ASSPGSNQPQH
TRBV6-1 | 15 | few | ASSEEVLANSNQPQH
TRBV24-1 | 14 | few | ATSEAGQGADQPQH
TRBV24-1 | 11 | - | ATRASYTDTQY
TRBV7-7 | 13 | once | ASSRLLAGEDEQY
TRBV11-3 | 11 | - | ASSWDRYTEAF
TRBV3-1/TRBV3-2 | 10 | - | ASSQSGSEQY
TRBV27 | 14 | - | ASSLGASGAGETQY
TRBV5-5 | 13 | once | ASSSYGTGDQPQH
TRBV14 | 14 | - | ASSQPGLAGANEQY
TRBV12-5 | 11 | - | ASGSDLAETQY
TRBV7-9 | 12 | - | ASSRTGFVETQY